This paragraph covers one T cell receptor beta chain sequence. This specimen comes from a study of cytomegalovirus exposure and HLA in healthy donors. This CDR3 has 13 amino acids. Germline loops: CDR1 SGHRS, CDR2 YFSETQ. Trimming cost V 2 bases and J 5 bases; bases outside gene matches: 3. PCR was performed using 60 Vbeta and 13 Jbeta primers. Data came from immunoSEQ multiplex PCR; TCRdb stores just in-frame clones and leaves some out. The sample comprises 150,000 to 200,000 clones, around 75% of which are singletons, and 3% rests with the top ten. The clonotype originates from a woman aged 45-60 years in good health and CMV-seropositive. The specimen was PBMCs. The rearrangement links TRBV5-1 to TRBJ1-2; 7 nucleotides agree with TRBD1. Here the CDR3 reads CASSLTGEYGYTF. Written as DNA, the CDR3 is TGCGCCAGCAGCTTAACAGGGGAGTATGGCTACACCTTC.